The entry below gives a single T cell receptor (beta chain) sequence along with its context. The source of the sample is a study of blood T cell repertoires in COVID-19. Whole-study context: Sites in the United States, Italy and Spain provided acute and convalescent COVID-19 samples. Sources were T cells, B-cell-depleted T cells, or PBMCs; the material itself was cDNA or gDNA.

Germline lookup yields CDR1 KGHSH and CDR2 LQKENI. The CDR3 extends over 18 amino acids. V trimming: 6 bases; J trimming: 0 bases; junction bases outside the gene matches: 14. How the authors handled the data: Reference gene primer amplification gave estimated nucleated cell counts. Assay: immunoSEQ multiplex PCR; the TCRdb copy retains only in-frame clones and omits some. V, J and clone size are those of that table, while D and trimming were read from the DNA. The data contain a few hundred thousand clones, around 86% of them singletons. This chain links TRBV18 with TRBJ1-1; 9 bases fit TRBD1. This clonotype was obtained from a man between 18 and 35 years old with active or convalescent COVID-19. The material sequenced was peripheral blood. In DNA form, the CDR3 reads TGTGCCAGCTCGGGACAGGGAGTTTCGCGGATAATGAACACTGAAGCTTTCTTT. It specifies CASSGQGVSRIMNTEAFF.